This TCR beta chain was captured in a study of T cells in Graves' hyperthyroidism and ophthalmopathy. The study, taken as a whole, reports: From stable hyperthyroidism, ophthalmopathy was separated by a 13 V-J model. Most clonotypes expanded in the thyroid (above 0.001) were also present in blood.

Comments on this clonotype: Antigen specificity is unknown.

Amplified TCR beta CDR3 regions came from RNA transcripts. A first-round RT-PCR of the TCR CDR3 used the HTBI primer set. One entry per CDR3 protein, called by TCRdb with MiXCR from the multiplex PCR reads. The data show roughly 750,000 distinct CDR3 sequences, less than 20% seen once. It was approximately 9.4 ml of fresh peripheral blood that supplied the PBMCs. Sequencing used blood. The clonotype was recovered from a young man with Graves' hyperthyroidism.

This CDR3 is CASSRAPTQYQETQYF. CDR3 nucleotides: TGCGCCAGCAGCCGGGCCCCTACCCAGTACCAAGAGACCCAGTACTTC. The chain has TRBV4-3 and TRBJ2-5; no clear D. CDR1 and CDR2 (germline): LGHNA, YSLEER. V lost 4 bases to trimming and J lost 0 bases, with 15 bases between them. The CDR3 runs 16 residues.